This record concerns one TCR beta chain sequence. The CDR3 consists of 17 residues. Trimming cost V 2 bases and J 3 bases; bases outside gene matches: 9. Germline CDR1 reads MNHEY; CDR2 reads SVGEGT. Clones were sequenced by immunoSEQ multiplex PCR, and TCRdb holds only the in-frame ones, with some missing. The sample yields approximately 13,000 clones, 70% to 90% seen once. This sample is drawn from a study of blood T cell repertoires in COVID-19. The TCR sequence derives from a human donor with active COVID-19. The donor label of this sample is uncertain. J is TRBJ2-7 and V is TRBV6-2 or TRBV6-3, with 11 bases that match TRBD2. What was sequenced was peripheral blood. CDR3 in amino acids: CASSYSSSGRIYYEQYF. The CDR3, as DNA: TGTGCCAGCAGTTACAGCTCTAGCGGGAGGATCTACTACGAGCAGTACTTC.